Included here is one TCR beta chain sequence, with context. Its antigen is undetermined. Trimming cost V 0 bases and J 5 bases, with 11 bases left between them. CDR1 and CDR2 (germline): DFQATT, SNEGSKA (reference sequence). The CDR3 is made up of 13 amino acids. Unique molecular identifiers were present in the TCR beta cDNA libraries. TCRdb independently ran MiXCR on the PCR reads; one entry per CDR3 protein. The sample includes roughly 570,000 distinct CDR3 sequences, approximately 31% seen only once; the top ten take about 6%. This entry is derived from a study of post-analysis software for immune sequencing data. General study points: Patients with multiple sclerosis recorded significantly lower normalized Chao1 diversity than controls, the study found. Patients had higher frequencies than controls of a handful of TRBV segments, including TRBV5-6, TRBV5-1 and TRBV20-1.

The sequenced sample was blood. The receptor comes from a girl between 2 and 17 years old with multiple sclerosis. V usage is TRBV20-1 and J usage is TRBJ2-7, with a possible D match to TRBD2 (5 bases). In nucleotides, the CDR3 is TGCAGTGCTAGAGAGTCTAGCCAACACGAGCAGTACTTC. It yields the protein CSARESSQHEQYF.